The rows below give T cell receptor beta chains drawn from one sample of a study of T cell responses to AZD1222 COVID-19 vaccine. Assay used: immunoSEQ multiplex PCR; TCRdb lists only in-frame clones, some missing. The sample contains about 140,000 clones, 88% of which appear only once. Sequencing was performed on peripheral blood, taken 28 days after the second AZD1222 dose. All receptors come from an adult who received the AZD1222 COVID-19 vaccine. The CDR3 runs from the conserved cysteine through the conserved F or W. Rows may omit the clone size; those that give it use once, few, many or a size class.

cdr3_aa,clone_size,j_call,v_call
CASSLAHGRGTDTQYF,few,TRBJ2-3,TRBV5-1
CASSPRAVNTGELFF,-,TRBJ2-2,TRBV5-8
CASSLRTGSNNEQFF,-,TRBJ2-1,TRBV7-9
CASSFPRGGHSFEQYF,-,TRBJ2-7,TRBV12-1
CASSPRQYTDTQYF,-,TRBJ2-3,TRBV5-1
CASSTPLADPPYNEQFF,-,TRBJ2-1,TRBV9
CASSPMGGGPRNTEAFF,-,TRBJ1-1,TRBV14
CASSLPTRDNEQFF,-,TRBJ2-1,TRBV14
CATTTQGASLYGYTF,-,TRBJ1-2,TRBV2
CASSPRWGRDTEAFF,-,TRBJ1-1,TRBV19
CASSLAQETQYF,-,TRBJ2-5,TRBV5-1
CASSLRQGNTEAFF,-,TRBJ1-1,TRBV5-1
CASSFSGQQTDTQYF,-,TRBJ2-3,TRBV7-2
CASSLQGNYGYTF,-,TRBJ1-2,TRBV27
CASSLGGFSYNSPLHF,-,TRBJ1-6,TRBV5-6
CASSYSGGANYGYTF,-,TRBJ1-2,TRBV6-6
CASSLAGGLNTEAFF,once,TRBJ1-1,TRBV5-6
CASSPGTSGRNEQYF,-,TRBJ2-7,TRBV18
CASWTASYNEQFF,once,TRBJ2-1,TRBV10-3
CASSSAGTPSYEQYF,-,TRBJ2-7,TRBV7-9
CASSLAQATDTQYF,-,TRBJ2-3,TRBV7-9
CASAQGLQPQHF,-,TRBJ1-5,TRBV19
CASSRVTGNTIYF,-,TRBJ1-3,TRBV14
CSASVAYEQYF,-,TRBJ2-7,TRBV20-1
CASSSHRVTGELFF,-,TRBJ2-2,TRBV11-2
CASSLAARTSYNEQFF,-,TRBJ2-1,TRBV5-4
CASKAGGLNTGELFF,few,TRBJ2-2,TRBV6-5
CASRDTGTALHF,-,TRBJ1-6,TRBV2
CASSEAVRTYEQYF,few,TRBJ2-7,TRBV6-1
CASSTKVGSSTDTQYF,few,TRBJ2-3,TRBV19
CASSPGWVMNTEAFF,-,TRBJ1-1,TRBV9
CASSQAGHTEAFF,-,TRBJ1-1,TRBV7-3
CASSLGPVTDTQYF,-,TRBJ2-3,TRBV5-1
CASSRWEGGEWQPQHF,-,TRBJ1-5,TRBV5-6
CASSLVAGDAYGYTF,-,TRBJ1-2,TRBV7-3
CASSPTGTAYEQYF,-,TRBJ2-7,TRBV5-1
CASRSLGDNYGYTF,-,TRBJ1-2,TRBV27
CAWSVKGWDLLNTEAFF,-,TRBJ1-1,TRBV30
CASSLRGGANNSPLHF,-,TRBJ1-6,TRBV7-2
CASSSNQETQYF,few,TRBJ2-5,TRBV7-3
CASSQTQTLVGGYQPQHF,-,TRBJ1-5,TRBV4-1
CASSLGGRGRSSYNSPLHF,-,TRBJ1-6,TRBV27
CASSNQREYAYNEQFF,-,TRBJ2-1,TRBV10-2
CATSGSEGFADTQYF,-,TRBJ2-3,TRBV28
CASSQDTTTNYGYTF,-,TRBJ1-2,TRBV3-1/TRBV3-2
CASSEETQYF,once,TRBJ2-5,TRBV7-2
CAWSRATNEKLFF,-,TRBJ1-4,TRBV30
CASSQEHPGGSYEQYF,few,TRBJ2-7,TRBV4-3
CASIGSGTDGELFF,-,TRBJ2-2,TRBV19
CASSVRGTEAFF,-,TRBJ1-1,TRBV19
CASSRLEGDEAFF,-,TRBJ1-1,TRBV19
CASIGLREYEQYF,-,TRBJ2-7,TRBV28